Presented here are 31 T cell receptor beta chains from one specimen sequenced in a study of blood T cell repertoires in COVID-19. The assay was immunoSEQ multiplex PCR, and TCRdb's table has in-frame clones only and misses some. The data contain about 24,000 clones, about nine tenths of them singletons. Sample: peripheral blood. Every receptor here comes from a man between 65 and 80 years old with acute or convalescent COVID-19.

The chain is built from TRBV5-4 and TRBJ2-7, with a weak D call TRBD1 (5 bases). V lost 4 bases and J lost 7, with 12 bases in between. CDR1 SGHNT and CDR2 YYREEE come from the germline V gene (reference sequence). The length of the CDR3 is 12 residues. CDR3 in amino acids: CASSPGPGEQYF. The CDR3, as DNA: TGTGCCAGCAGCCCTGGGCCAGGGGAGCAGTACTTC.

The rearrangement uses TRBV28 and TRBJ2-1, with TRBD2 matching over 8 bases. After removal of 5 bases from V and 2 bases from J, the junction contained 2 bases not matched to a gene. From germline, CDR1 is MDHEN and CDR2 SYDVKM. This CDR3 contains 14 residues. CDR3 bases: TGTGCCAGCAGTAGAGCGGGAGCCTACAATGAGCAGTTCTTC. It translates to CASSRAGAYNEQFF.

The chain has TRBV7-8 and TRBJ1-5, with unresolved D. The V gene's germline CDR1 is SGHVS and CDR2 FQNEAQ. The V gene lost 3 bases and the J gene lost 4 bases, with 4 bases spanning the gap. CDR3 length equals 12 residues. The CDR3 DNA follows: TGTGCCAGCAGCTTCCAGAATCAGCCCCAGCATTTT. It is translated as CASSFQNQPQHF.

V usage is TRBV6-5 and J usage is TRBJ1-4, with D perhaps matching TRBD1 (5 bases). The germline gives CDR1 MNHEY, CDR2 SVGAGI. Trimming removed 0 bases at V and 7 bases at J, with 12 bases between. This CDR3 contains 15 residues. The CDR3 spells CASSYSPGSGEKLFF. The CDR3 coding sequence is TGTGCCAGCAGTTACTCTCCAGGGTCGGGTGAAAAACTGTTTTTT.

The chain couples TRBV2 to TRBJ2-2; unclear D gene. V was shortened by 7 bases and J by 3 bases, with 18 bases between the two germline ends. The CDR3 is 16 residues long. Germline CDR1 reads SNHLY; CDR2 reads FYNNEI. The CDR3 bases are TGTGCCAGCATCTTTGCTTGGGCCCCGGACACCGGGGAGCTGTTTTTT. It translates to CASIFAWAPDTGELFF.

This clone was seen a single time. J is TRBJ1-6 and V is TRBV5-6; D is unclear. This CDR3 region has 14 residues. Deletions cut 0 bases from V and 7 bases from J, with 8 bases between. CDR1 and CDR2 (germline): SGHDT, YYEEEE. The DNA for the CDR3 is TGTGCCAGCAGCTTGGTGAGCGGCAATTCACCCCTCCACTTT. Translating gives CASSLVSGNSPLHF.

The table lists this clone with a few counts. The rearrangement uses TRBV5-4 and TRBJ1-6; possible D gene TRBD1, 6 bases. The V gene's germline CDR1 is SGHNT and CDR2 YYREEE (reference sequence). Trimming took off 0 bases at V and 5 bases at J, with 9 bases between the two ends. The CDR3 covers 15 residues. CDR3 bases: TGTGCCAGCAGCTTGGCAAACAGGGATAATTCACCCCTCCACTTT. It specifies CASSLANRDNSPLHF.

The rearrangement uses TRBV5-4 and TRBJ2-1, with no clear D. V was trimmed by 4 bases and J by 5 bases, leaving 10 bases between them. This CDR3 is 13 amino acids long. Germline V CDR1 and CDR2: SGHNT, YYREEE (reference sequence). The CDR3 nucleotides are TGTGCCAGCAGCGACTCAGCCCACAATGAGCAGTTCTTC. It yields the protein CASSDSAHNEQFF.

The gene calls are TRBV2 and TRBJ2-2, with TRBD2 identical over 10 bases. The CDR3 extends over 18 amino acids. The germline gives CDR1 SNHLY, CDR2 FYNNEI. J lost 0 bases, V lost 6 bases, and 10 bases had no gene match. CDR3 in amino acids: CASSRYDLAGANTGELFF. The CDR3 DNA reads as TGTGCCAGCAGCCGCTACGACCTAGCGGGAGCGAACACCGGGGAGCTGTTTTTT. The entire variable domain, with the rest obtained from reference TRBV2 and TRBJ2-2, is as follows: EPEVTQTPSHQVTQMGQEVILRCVPISNHLYFYWYRQILGQKVEFLVSFYNNEISEKSEIFDDQFSVERPDGSNFTLKIRSTKLEDSAMYFCASSRYDLAGANTGELFFGEGSRLTVL.

This clone was observed a single time. The chain employs TRBV2 and TRBJ1-5; unclear D gene. Trimming stripped 7 bases from V and 1 base from J, with 11 bases between. Germline CDR1 and CDR2: SNHLY and FYNNEI. The CDR3 sequence is 14 residues long. In DNA form, the CDR3 reads TGTGCCAGCAAGGGCGGGAAAAGCAATCAGCCCCAGCATTTT. Its translation is CASKGGKSNQPQHF.

This clone was observed a few times. The V and J genes are TRBV12-3 or TRBV12-4 and TRBJ1-2; TRBD1 might be the D (6 bases). This CDR3 comprises 13 residues. V was clipped by 1 base and J by 5 bases, with 8 bases between them. CDR3 in DNA: TGTGCCAGCAGTTTAGGGCAGGGGTATGGCTACACCTTC. This translates into CASSLGQGYGYTF.

The V and J genes are TRBV19 and TRBJ1-1; D gene ambiguous. V shed 3 bases and J shed 1 base, with 9 bases lying between them. CDR1 and CDR2 from the germline V gene are LNHDA and SQIVND (reference sequence). CDR3 size: 14 residues. The CDR3 here is CASSIVTRNTEAFF. The CDR3 region has the DNA TGTGCCAGTAGTATCGTTACGCGGAACACTGAAGCTTTCTTT. Filled out from reference TRBV19 and TRBJ1-1, the complete variable domain reads DGGITQSPKYLFRKEGQNVTLSCEQNLNHDAMYWYRQDPGQGLRLIYYSQIVNDFQKGDIAEGYSVSREKKESFPLTVTSAQKNPTAFYLCASSIVTRNTEAFFGQGTRLTVV.

The rearrangement uses TRBV28 and TRBJ1-2, with 8 bases identical to TRBD1. Germline V gene data show CDR1 as MDHEN and CDR2 as SYDVKM. The CDR3 consists of 13 residues. The ends lost 5 bases at V and 11 bases at J; junction bases unmatched: 10. The CDR3: CASSTGQDTDYTF. CDR3 DNA: TGTGCCAGCAGTACGGGACAGGACACCGATTACACCTTC.

The genes are TRBV28 and TRBJ2-2, with D uncertain. V gave up 3 bases and J gave up 1 base, with 6 bases separating them. Germline V gene sequence: CDR1 MDHEN, CDR2 SYDVKM. The CDR3 is 14 residues long. CDR3 sequence: CASSFYGNTGELFF. CDR3 coding DNA: TGTGCCAGCAGTTTTTACGGGAACACCGGGGAGCTGTTTTTT.

The chain links TRBV28 to TRBJ2-7, with 13 bases matching TRBD2. This CDR3 spans 15 amino acids. V lost 2 bases to trimming and J lost 7 bases; unmatched junction nucleotides: 5. Germline V gene sequence: CDR1 MDHEN, CDR2 SYDVKM. The CDR3 loop is CASSLGGLAGKEQYF. The CDR3 nucleotides are TGTGCCAGCAGTTTAGGGGGACTAGCGGGGAAGGAGCAGTACTTC.

Within the sample, this clone is large (0.1 to 1%). The chain combines TRBV29-1 with TRBJ2-2, with 9 nucleotides matching TRBD2. The trim removed 3 bases at V and 7 bases at J, leaving 9 bases unmatched. This CDR3 region has 15 residues. The germline gives CDR1 SQVTM, CDR2 ANQGSEA. In DNA, the CDR3 is TGCAGCGTTGAGTTGGTAGCGGGAGTGAACGGGGAGCTGTTTTTT. Translation gives CSVELVAGVNGELFF.

The chain links TRBV6-6 to TRBJ2-7; TRBD2 aligns across 7 bases. After removal of 4 bases from V and 6 bases from J, the junction contained 3 bases not matched to a gene. This CDR3 is 12 amino acids long. Germline V gene sequence: CDR1 MNHNY, CDR2 SVGAGI (reference sequence). CDR3: CASSLSSGEQYF. CDR3 DNA: TGTGCCAGCAGTTTGTCTAGCGGCGAGCAGTACTTC.

This clone was found once. This chain joins TRBV5-1 and TRBJ2-2; a weak D match, TRBD1 (7 bases). Trimming stripped 0 bases from V and 3 bases from J, with 12 bases between. The CDR3 runs to 16 residues. Germline CDR1 and CDR2: SGHRS and YFSETQ. In DNA form, the CDR3 reads TGCGCCAGCAGCTTGGTGGCAGGGGGGTACACCGGGGAGCTGTTTTTT. Translated, it gives CASSLVAGGYTGELFF.

CDR3 DNA sequence: TGTGCCATCAGGGCGGGACTAGCGTTGGACCCGAGCACAGATACGCAGTATTTT. This codes for CAIRAGLALDPSTDTQYF. The J gene is TRBJ2-3, the V gene TRBV10-3; 10 bases map to TRBD2. There are 18 residues in the CDR3. Germline V CDR1 and CDR2: ENHRY, SYGVKD. The junction had 12 bases not matched to a gene; V was cut back by 6 bases and J by 0 bases.

The CDR3 spells CASSPTPTNEKLFF. The CDR3 DNA follows: TGTGCCAGCAGTCCGACACCAACTAATGAAAAACTGTTTTTT. V and J are TRBV6-5 and TRBJ1-4; no firm D call. Trimming took off 5 bases at V and 0 bases at J, with 7 bases between the two ends. Germline V gives CDR1 MNHEY, CDR2 SVGAGI. The CDR3 runs to 14 residues.

This clone appeared once. The chain has TRBV24-1 and TRBJ2-7; 8 bases are a match to TRBD2. The CDR3 is made up of 12 amino acids. With 4 bases clipped from V and 5 bases from J, the junction kept 0 bases outside the gene matches. CDR1 and CDR2 from the germline V gene are KGHDR and SFDVKD. CDR3 residues: CATSEAGDEQYF. In nucleotides, the CDR3 is TGTGCCACCAGTGAAGCGGGGGACGAGCAGTACTTC.

The J gene is TRBJ1-2, the V gene TRBV21-1; the D call TRBD1 from the table was never checked on the DNA. TRBV21-1 is recorded as a pseudogene. This CDR3 is 16 amino acids long. The CDR3 sequence is CASSGPGGSNVYGYTF. The CDR3, as DNA: TGTGCCAGCAGCGGACCAGGGGGCTCGAACGTTTATGGCTACACCTTC.

The V and J genes are TRBV5-1 and TRBJ2-3; 11 bases agree with TRBD2. V was pared by 5 bases and J by 6 bases, with 8 bases of the junction left unmatched. This CDR3 is 15 amino acids long. Germline V gives CDR1 SGHRS, CDR2 YFSETQ. The CDR3 DNA follows: TGCGCCAGCAGGTTAACTAGCGGGAGCCCCGATACGCAGTATTTT. As protein: CASRLTSGSPDTQYF.

This clone came up once. The chain carries TRBV18 and TRBJ2-1; D is ambiguous. The CDR3 covers 14 residues. Germline values: CDR1 KGHSH, CDR2 LQKENI. The germline V and J ends were trimmed by 4 bases and 5 bases, with 12 bases remaining between them. The CDR3 sequence is CASSREAMDNEQFF. In DNA, the CDR3 is TGTGCCAGCTCACGTGAGGCCATGGACAATGAGCAGTTCTTC. The variable domain in full, completed from reference TRBV18 and TRBJ2-1, reads NAGVMQNPRHLVRRRGQEARLRCSPMKGHSHVYWYRQLPEEGLKFMVYLQKENIIDESGMPKERFSAEFPKEGPSILRIQQVVRGDSAAYFCASSREAMDNEQFFGPGTRLTVL.

CDR3: CASSEGRLATSYEQYF. The DNA for the CDR3 is TGTGCCAGCAGCGAAGGAAGACTAGCGACTTCTTACGAGCAGTACTTC. The rearrangement joins TRBV14 to TRBJ2-7; 8 bases agree with TRBD2. Unmatched junction bases numbered 13, after V lost 5 bases and J lost 4 bases. The germline V gene encodes CDR1 SGHDN and CDR2 FVKESK. The CDR3 is 16 residues long.

The chain couples TRBV19 to TRBJ2-1; 8 positions match TRBD1. With 7 bases clipped from V and 6 bases from J, the junction kept 14 bases outside the gene matches. The CDR3 runs to 16 residues. The germline gives CDR1 LNHDA, CDR2 SQIVND (reference sequence). The CDR3 DNA is TGTGCCAGTACTCCTGCCCCGGACAGGGAGCCCAATGAGCAGTTCTTC. The encoded protein is CASTPAPDREPNEQFF.

The chain joins TRBV10-3 to TRBJ2-7; TRBD2 matches 7 bases. Losses at the gene ends were 2 bases for V and 0 bases for J; bases not matched to a gene: 4. CDR3 length: 15 amino acids. Germline V gene lookup returns CDR1 ENHRY and CDR2 SYGVKD. The CDR3, as DNA: TGTGCCATCAGTGAGAATGGGGGGGGCTCCTACGAGCAGTACTTC. Residues: CAISENGGGSYEQYF.

The rearrangement links TRBV7-9 to TRBJ2-3; TRBD2 might be the D (6 bases). CDR3 length: 14 residues. Germline V gene sequence: CDR1 SEHNR, CDR2 FQNEAQ (reference sequence). V was clipped by 6 bases and J by 3 bases, with 13 bases between them. The CDR3 DNA follows: TGTGCCAGCAGGTGGGGGGTGTATACAGATACGCAGTATTTT. This codes for CASRWGVYTDTQYF.

The chain uses TRBV19 and TRBJ1-5, with D unclear. V lost 8 bases to trimming and J lost 4 bases, with 12 bases between them. The CDR3 spans 13 residues. From germline, CDR1 is LNHDA and CDR2 SQIVND (reference sequence). In nucleotides, the CDR3 is TGTGCCAGTGCTACGACACCTAATCAGCCCCAGCATTTT. Translated: CASATTPNQPQHF.

The gene calls are TRBV18 and TRBJ2-7, with 9 bases that match TRBD2. After removal of 3 bases from V and 0 bases from J, the junction contained 6 bases not matched to a gene. The germline gives CDR1 KGHSH, CDR2 LQKENI. The CDR3 has 16 residues. The DNA for the CDR3 is TGTGCCAGCTCACCTCAGGGCGGGAGGGCCTCCTACGAGCAGTACTTC. This translates into CASSPQGGRASYEQYF.

For the CDR3, the DNA is TGTGCCAGCAGCCTGGCTTTGACAAGCTCCTACGAGCAGTACTTC. Its translation is CASSLALTSSYEQYF. The chain employs TRBV5-5 and TRBJ2-7; D gene ambiguous. The CDR3 sequence is 15 residues long. Trimming removed 4 bases from V and 0 bases from J, with 14 bases in between. From germline, CDR1 is SGHKS and CDR2 YYEKEE (reference sequence).